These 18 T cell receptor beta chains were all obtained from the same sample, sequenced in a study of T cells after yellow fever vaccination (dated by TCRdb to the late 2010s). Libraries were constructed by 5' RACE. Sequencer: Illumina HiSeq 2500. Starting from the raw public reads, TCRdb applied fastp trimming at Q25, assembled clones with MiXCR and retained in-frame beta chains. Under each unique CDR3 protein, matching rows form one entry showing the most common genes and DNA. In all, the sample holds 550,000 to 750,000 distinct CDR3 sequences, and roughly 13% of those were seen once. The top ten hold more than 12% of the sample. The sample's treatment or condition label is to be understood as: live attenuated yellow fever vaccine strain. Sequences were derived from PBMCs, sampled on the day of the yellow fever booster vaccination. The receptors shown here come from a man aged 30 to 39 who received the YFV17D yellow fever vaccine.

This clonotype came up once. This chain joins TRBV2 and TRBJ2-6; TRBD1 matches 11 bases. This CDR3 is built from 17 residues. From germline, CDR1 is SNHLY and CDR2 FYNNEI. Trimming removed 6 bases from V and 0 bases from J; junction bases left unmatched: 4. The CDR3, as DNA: TGTGCCAGCAGCGGACAGGGGGCCTACTCTGGGGCCAACGTCCTGACTTTC. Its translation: CASSGQGAYSGANVLTF.

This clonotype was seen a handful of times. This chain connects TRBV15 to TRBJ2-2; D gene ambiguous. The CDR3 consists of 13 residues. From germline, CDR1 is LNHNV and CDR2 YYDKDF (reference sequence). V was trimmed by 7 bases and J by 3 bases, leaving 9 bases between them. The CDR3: CATKAEYTGELFF. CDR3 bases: TGTGCCACCAAGGCGGAGTACACCGGGGAGCTGTTTTTT. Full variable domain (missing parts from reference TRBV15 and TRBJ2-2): DAMVIQNPRYQVTQFGKPVTLSCSQTLNHNVMYWYQQKSSQAPKLLFHYYDKDFNNEADTPDNFQSRRPNTSFCFLDIRSPGLGDTAMYLCATKAEYTGELFFGEGSRLTVL.

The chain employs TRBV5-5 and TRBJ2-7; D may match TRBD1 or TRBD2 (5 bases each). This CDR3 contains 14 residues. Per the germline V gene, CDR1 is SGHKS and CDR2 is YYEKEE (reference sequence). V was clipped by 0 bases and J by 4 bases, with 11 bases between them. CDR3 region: CASSLDVREYEQYF. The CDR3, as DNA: TGTGCCAGCAGCTTGGATGTCAGGGAGTACGAGCAGTACTTC.

CDR3 sequence reads: CASSPPASWGNTIYF. CDR3 in DNA: TGTGCCAGCTCACCACCGGCCTCTTGGGGAAACACCATATATTTT. The rearrangement uses TRBV18 and TRBJ1-3, with unresolved D. Germline CDR1 is KGHSH and CDR2 is LQKENI. The ends were cut back, 0 bases at V and 4 bases at J, with 10 bases in the middle. The length of the CDR3 is 15 residues.

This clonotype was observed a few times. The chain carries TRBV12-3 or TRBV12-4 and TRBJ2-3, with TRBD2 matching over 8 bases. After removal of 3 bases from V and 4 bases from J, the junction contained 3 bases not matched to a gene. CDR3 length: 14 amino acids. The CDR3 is CASSLREEADTQYF. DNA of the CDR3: TGTGCCAGCAGTTTGCGGGAGGAGGCAGATACGCAGTATTTT.

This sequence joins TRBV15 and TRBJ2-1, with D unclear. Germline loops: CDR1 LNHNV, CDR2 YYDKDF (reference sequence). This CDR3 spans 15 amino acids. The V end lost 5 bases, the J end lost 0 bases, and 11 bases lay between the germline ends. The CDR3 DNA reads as TGTGCCACCAGCCTAGTACGGAGCTCCTACAATGAGCAGTTCTTC. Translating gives CATSLVRSSYNEQFF.

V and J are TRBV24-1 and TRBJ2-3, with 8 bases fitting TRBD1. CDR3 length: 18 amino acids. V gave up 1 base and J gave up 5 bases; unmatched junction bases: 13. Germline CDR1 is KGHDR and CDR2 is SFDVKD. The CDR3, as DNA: TGTGCCACCAGTGATTTACGGGCGGCGGGACAGGCCAAAGATACGCAGTATTTT. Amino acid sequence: CATSDLRAAGQAKDTQYF.

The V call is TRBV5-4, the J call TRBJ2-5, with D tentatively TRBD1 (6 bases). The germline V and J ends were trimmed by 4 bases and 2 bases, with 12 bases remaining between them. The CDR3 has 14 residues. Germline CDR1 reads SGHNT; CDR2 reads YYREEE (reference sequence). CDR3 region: CASSQDRYQETQYF. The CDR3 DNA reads TGTGCCAGCAGCCAGGACAGATATCAAGAGACCCAGTACTTC.

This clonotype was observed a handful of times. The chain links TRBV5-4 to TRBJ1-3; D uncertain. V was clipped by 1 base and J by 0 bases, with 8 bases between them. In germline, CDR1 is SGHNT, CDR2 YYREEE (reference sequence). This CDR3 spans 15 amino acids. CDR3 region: CASSLQAYSGNTIYF. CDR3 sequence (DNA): TGTGCCAGCAGCTTGCAGGCCTACTCTGGAAACACCATATATTTT.

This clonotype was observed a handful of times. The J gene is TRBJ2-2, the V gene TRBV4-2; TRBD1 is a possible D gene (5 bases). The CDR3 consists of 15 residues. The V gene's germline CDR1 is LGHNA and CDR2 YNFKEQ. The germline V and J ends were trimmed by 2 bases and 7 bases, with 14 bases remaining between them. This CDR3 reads CASSQRGRLVGELFF. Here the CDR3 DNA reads TGTGCCAGCAGCCAAAGGGGCCGCCTCGTCGGGGAGCTGTTTTTT.

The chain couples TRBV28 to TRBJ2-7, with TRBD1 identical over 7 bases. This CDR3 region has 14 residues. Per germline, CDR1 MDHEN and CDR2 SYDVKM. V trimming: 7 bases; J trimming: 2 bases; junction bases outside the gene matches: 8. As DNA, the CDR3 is TGTGCCAGCATGGGGACAGTTAATACCTACGAGCAGTACTTC. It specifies CASMGTVNTYEQYF.

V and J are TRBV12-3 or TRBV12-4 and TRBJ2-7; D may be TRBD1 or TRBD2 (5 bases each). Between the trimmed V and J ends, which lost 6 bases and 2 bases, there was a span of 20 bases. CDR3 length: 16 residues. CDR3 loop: CASSQFGAAGTYEQYF. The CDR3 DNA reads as TGTGCCAGCAGCCAATTCGGGGCAGCAGGGACCTACGAGCAGTACTTC.

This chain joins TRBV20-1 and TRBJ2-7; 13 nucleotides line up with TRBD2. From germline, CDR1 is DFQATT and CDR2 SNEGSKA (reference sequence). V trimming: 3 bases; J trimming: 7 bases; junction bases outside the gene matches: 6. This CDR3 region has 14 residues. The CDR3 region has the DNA TGCAGTGCTAGCCGCACTAGCGGGAGGGGGGAGCAGTACTTC. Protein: CSASRTSGRGEQYF.

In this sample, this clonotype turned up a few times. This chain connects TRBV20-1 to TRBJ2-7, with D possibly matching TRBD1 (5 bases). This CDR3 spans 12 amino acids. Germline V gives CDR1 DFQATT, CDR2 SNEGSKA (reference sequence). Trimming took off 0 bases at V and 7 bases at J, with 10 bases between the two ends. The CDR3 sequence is CSAREDKAEQYF. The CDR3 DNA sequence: TGCAGTGCTAGAGAGGACAAAGCGGAGCAGTACTTC.

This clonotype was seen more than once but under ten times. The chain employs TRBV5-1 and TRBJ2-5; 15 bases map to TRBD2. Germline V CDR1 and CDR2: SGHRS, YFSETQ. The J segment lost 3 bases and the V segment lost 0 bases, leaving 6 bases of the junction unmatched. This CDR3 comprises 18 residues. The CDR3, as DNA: TGCGCCAGCAGCTTGGGGACTAGCGGGAGGGTCGGGAAAGAGACCCAGTACTTC. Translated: CASSLGTSGRVGKETQYF.

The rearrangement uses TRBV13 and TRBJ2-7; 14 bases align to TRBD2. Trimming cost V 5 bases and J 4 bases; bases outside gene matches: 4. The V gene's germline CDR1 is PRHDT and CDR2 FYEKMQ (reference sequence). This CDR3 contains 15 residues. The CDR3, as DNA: TGTGCCAGCAGCGCTCGGACTAGCGGGGGGTACGAGCAGTACTTC. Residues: CASSARTSGGYEQYF.

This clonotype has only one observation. The DNA for the CDR3 is TGCGCCAGCAGGCCTAGCGGGAGCGACGAGCAGTACTTC. This sequence encodes CASRPSGSDEQYF. The chain carries TRBV5-1 and TRBJ2-7; TRBD2 aligns across 10 bases. Unmatched junction bases numbered 4, after V lost 5 bases and J lost 5 bases. CDR3 size: 13 residues. Germline assignment: CDR1 SGHRS and CDR2 YFSETQ.

The CDR3 DNA reads as TGCAGTGCACAGGGACTAGCGGGAGCAGAGACCCAGTACTTC. Amino acids: CSAQGLAGAETQYF. V gene TRBV20-1 combines with J gene TRBJ2-5, with TRBD2 matching over 14 bases. With 6 bases clipped from V and 4 bases from J, the junction kept 4 bases outside the gene matches. The CDR3 has 14 amino acids. CDR1 is DFQATT and CDR2 is SNEGSKA in the germline V gene (reference sequence).